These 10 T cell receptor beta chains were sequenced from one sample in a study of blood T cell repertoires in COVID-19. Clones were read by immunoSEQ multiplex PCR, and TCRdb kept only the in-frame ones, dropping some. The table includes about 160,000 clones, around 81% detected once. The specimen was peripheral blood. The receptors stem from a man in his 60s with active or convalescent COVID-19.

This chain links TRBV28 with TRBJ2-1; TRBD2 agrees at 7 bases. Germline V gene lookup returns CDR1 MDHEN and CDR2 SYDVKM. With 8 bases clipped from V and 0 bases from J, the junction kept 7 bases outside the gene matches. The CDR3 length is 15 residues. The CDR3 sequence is CASGGRESSYNEQFF. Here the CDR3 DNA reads TGTGCCAGCGGAGGGCGGGAGAGCTCCTACAATGAGCAGTTCTTC.

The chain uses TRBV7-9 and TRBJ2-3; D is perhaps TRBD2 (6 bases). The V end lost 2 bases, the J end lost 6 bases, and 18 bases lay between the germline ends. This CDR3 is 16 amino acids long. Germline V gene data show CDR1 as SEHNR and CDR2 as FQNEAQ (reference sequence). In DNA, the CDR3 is TGTGCCAGCAGCTTACCCTCGCCGAACCGGGGGGATACGCAGTATTTT. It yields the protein CASSLPSPNRGDTQYF.

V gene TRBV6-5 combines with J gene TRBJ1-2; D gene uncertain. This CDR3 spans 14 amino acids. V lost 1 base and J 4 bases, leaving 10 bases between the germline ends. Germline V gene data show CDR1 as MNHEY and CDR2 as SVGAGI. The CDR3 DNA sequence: TGTGCCAGCAGTTACTTCTCAGGCACCTATGGCTACACCTTC. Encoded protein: CASSYFSGTYGYTF.

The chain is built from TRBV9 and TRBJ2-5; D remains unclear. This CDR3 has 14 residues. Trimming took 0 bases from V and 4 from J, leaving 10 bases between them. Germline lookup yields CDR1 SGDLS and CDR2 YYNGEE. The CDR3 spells CASSVGPGRETQYF. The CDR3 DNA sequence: TGTGCCAGCAGCGTAGGGCCAGGAAGAGAGACCCAGTACTTC.

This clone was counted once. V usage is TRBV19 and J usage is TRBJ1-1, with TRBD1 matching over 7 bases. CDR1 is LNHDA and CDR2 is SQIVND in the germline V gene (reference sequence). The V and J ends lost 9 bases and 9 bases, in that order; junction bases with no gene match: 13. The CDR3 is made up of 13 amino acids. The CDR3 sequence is CASLRQGDPKAFF. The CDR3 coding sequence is TGTGCCAGCCTTCGACAGGGCGACCCTAAAGCTTTCTTT.

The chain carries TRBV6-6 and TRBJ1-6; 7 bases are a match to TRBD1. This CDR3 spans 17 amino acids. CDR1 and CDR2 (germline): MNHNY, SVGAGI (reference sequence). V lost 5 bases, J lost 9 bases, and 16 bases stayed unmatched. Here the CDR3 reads CASSPPGAGGKVSPLHF. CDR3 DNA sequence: TGTGCCAGCAGTCCCCCCGGCGCAGGGGGTAAGGTTTCACCCCTCCACTTT.

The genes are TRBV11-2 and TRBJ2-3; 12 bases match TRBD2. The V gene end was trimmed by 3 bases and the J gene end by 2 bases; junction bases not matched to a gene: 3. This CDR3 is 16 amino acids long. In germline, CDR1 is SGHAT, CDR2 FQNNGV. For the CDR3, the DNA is TGTGCCAGCAGCTTCCGGACTAGCGGGACCACAGATACGCAGTATTTT. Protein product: CASSFRTSGTTDTQYF.

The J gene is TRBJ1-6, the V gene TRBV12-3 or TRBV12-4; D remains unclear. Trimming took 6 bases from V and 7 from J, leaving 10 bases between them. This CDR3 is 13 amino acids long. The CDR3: CASSGSVNSPLHF. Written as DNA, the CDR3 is TGTGCCAGCAGCGGGTCAGTCAATTCACCCCTCCACTTT.

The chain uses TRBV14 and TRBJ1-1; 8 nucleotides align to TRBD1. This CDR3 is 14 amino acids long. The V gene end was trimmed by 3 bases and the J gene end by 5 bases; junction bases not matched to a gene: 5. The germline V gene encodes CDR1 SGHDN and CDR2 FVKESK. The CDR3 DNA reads TGTGCCAGCAGCCACCGCAGGGGGCGGACTGAAGCTTTCTTT. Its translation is CASSHRRGRTEAFF.

DNA of the CDR3: TGTGCCAGCAGCTTAGACGGGAGCTATGGCTACACCTTC. It yields the protein CASSLDGSYGYTF. The chain joins TRBV7-9 to TRBJ1-2; no clear D. The CDR3 length is 13 residues. V dropped 1 base and J dropped 4 bases, with 7 bases sitting between them. Germline V CDR1 and CDR2: SEHNR, FQNEAQ (reference sequence).